Here is one TCR beta chain with its context. This clone was seen only a few times. Its recognized antigen is unknown. The record has no base qualities; no much larger clone is one base away. The data stem from a study of cytomegalovirus exposure and HLA in healthy donors (dated by TCRdb to the late 2010s). The study in broad terms: An earlier analysis of 587 of the donors reported approximately 280 Gb of sequence data and some 110 million unique TCR beta sequences obtained from about 179 million T cells. About 320 gigabases of sequencing data and 78 million or so unique TCR sequences were included in an early release covering 550 to 650 HLA-typed donors. Of the 300 to 450 genotyped donors, around 81% fell in the genetic ancestry cluster associated with self-reported Caucasian donors. The study aimed to test whether signatures of past pathogen exposure could be identified by cataloging public T cell receptors. The study profiled the T cell repertoires of around 700 subjects by immunosequencing and related them to cytomegalovirus serostatus. A separate validation cohort of some 130 different subjects was used in addition to the roughly 720-subject first cohort. To predict cytomegalovirus infection status, the study combined high-throughput TCR immunosequencing, statistical association of individual TCRs with disease status, and machine learning. A later analysis re-analyzed previously published TCR beta repertoires from 550 to 700 donors and added high-resolution HLA genotyping to study TCR occurrence patterns. Rather than drawing on any new phenotypic data, the later analysis identified candidate immune exposures from TCR beta sequences and the way those sequences occurred across donors. An earlier analysis of some 600 of the donors applied high-throughput TCR beta sequencing to assess whether each TCR beta V gene segment acted as functional or pseudogenic. Alongside the repertoire data, information on donor age, sex, ethnicity and CMV serostatus was compiled. In a later genetic analysis, genome-wide SNP genotypes for about three fifths of the roughly 670 donors were used, and that subset was treated as a discovery cohort. All discovery cohort repertoires had been generated using a single sequencing platform. HLA typing covered class I and class II loci at four-digit resolution. Typing coverage differed by locus: A, B, C, DRB1 and DQB1 were typed in roughly 620-630 donors, DQA1 in 500 to 550, DPA1 in 600 to 610, and DPB1 in 400 to 490. About five DR-DQ haplotypes were treated as single units for association and clustering because of strong linkage in the cohort. On average, 235,054 unique TCR beta nucleotide sequences were sequenced per donor among 398 genotyped donors of the cohort, with roughly 18% of those sequences being non-productive. Points the paper makes about the study in general: According to a later analysis, parvovirus B19, influenza, CMV and Epstein-Barr virus appeared linked to several top co-occurrence clusters. In vitro tests confirmed that a few of the cytomegalovirus-associated TCR beta chains recognize cytomegalovirus antigens. In an earlier analysis of a few hundred of the donors, most TCR beta V segments were observed in productive rearrangements about 90% or about 30% of the time, broadly matching IMGT annotations. The study gave a list of around 170 TCR beta chains associated with cytomegalovirus. Sequencing depth was assumed to be roughly uniform across donors in the presence/absence analyses, though that assumption may not hold. A later analysis found that HLA-associated TCR beta chains were more clonally expanded and had lower generation probabilities than equally common non-associated chains. When HLA alleles, especially DR and DQ, strongly co-occurred, attributing TCR associations to individual alleles was difficult. Most TCR sequences were observed very rarely across donors, whereas some public TCRs were present in many individuals. Because the 87-base-pair reads could not distinguish some IMGT-functional V segments, including TRBV6-2 and TRBV6-3, those segments were excluded. The classifier was reported to diagnose cytomegalovirus status with high specificity and sensitivity in both the original and validation cohorts. In a later analysis, most CMV-associated TCR beta chains were found to appear HLA-restricted, with HLA associations seemingly driven largely by CMV exposure. A further reported finding was that TCR beta sequences accurately predicted the HLA-A and HLA-B alleles for most subjects in the first cohort. For the cohort, immune exposure information was limited to CMV serostatus. Correlated functional status among segregating V segments might reflect linkage disequilibrium, but an unknown experimental factor could not be ruled out. This cohort had only TCR beta chains sequenced, and the lack of alpha or paired-chain data limited which features could be detected. V-gene and J-gene trimming of TCR beta chains was associated with a missense DCLRE1C variant in a later genetic analysis, and the association was replicated in an independent cohort. The authors suggested that the approach could potentially be generalized to other disease states and immunological phenotypes. In a later analysis, the rate of TCR association differed among HLA loci, with DRB1 alleles having the most associated TCRs and HLA-C alleles having the fewest. In a later analysis, around 15,000 TCR beta sequences were associated with specific HLA alleles at a false discovery rate of 0.05. Because counts were too low, seventeen rarely observed V segments, including chromosome 9 orphons, were excluded from the earlier analysis of around 590 of the donors. In a later genetic analysis, fewer N-insertions in productive TCRs were reported among donors in an Asian-associated ancestry cluster than the roughly 640-donor mean. A cluster of highly shared sequence variants was judged likely to be a technical artifact of the sequencing pipeline. Because HLA typing was missing for some donors at each locus, association tests included only the typed subset.

The cohort comprised under 700 healthy bone marrow donors. At the time of sampling, every cohort member was nominally healthy, though immune exposures that went unrecorded were likely present. The donor tested CMV seropositive, placing the donor among the 250 to 350 seropositive members of the cohort. Every donor gave a peripheral blood sample, and the peripheral blood mononuclear cells from that sample were used for TCR beta sequencing. The Qiagen DNeasy Blood Extraction Kit was used to extract genomic DNA from the blood cell samples. The library was generated by the immunoSEQ multiplex PCR assay. A mixture of 60 forward primers for TCR Vbeta segments and 13 reverse primers for TCR Jbeta segments was used in the multiplex PCR. Amplification of the CDR3 region of rearranged TCR beta genes was performed with a multiplex PCR assay on genomic DNA. On the Illumina HiSeq System, the amplified TCR beta libraries were sequenced as 87-base-pair reads. On the study's bioinformatics: A later analysis tallied roughly 76 million unique TCR beta chains across the 666 repertoires, and roughly 11 million of those chains were shared by two or more donors. A nearest-neighbor algorithm error-corrected the raw reads and collapsed the reads into unique sequences, merging closely related sequences to remove PCR and sequencing errors. CDR3 sequences were aligned to IMGT reference sequences to assign V, D and J gene segments. For a sequence to be retained, a match of at least six nucleotides to both a V gene segment and a J gene segment was required. A rearrangement was called productive if the CDR3 had no stop codons and remained in frame with V and J, and every other rearrangement was called non-productive. Following IMGT convention, CDR3 was defined as the stretch from the second conserved V-encoded cysteine up to the conserved J-encoded phenylalanine. In an earlier analysis of roughly 580 of the donors, sequences lacking an unambiguous match to a single V gene segment were excluded. In an earlier analysis of approximately 560 of the donors, a V segment was called functional when productive rearrangements were above 56.7%, and segregating when the standard deviation between donors exceeded 5%. To diagnose cytomegalovirus status from the catalog of TCR beta chain sequences, a statistical classification framework was built. In a later analysis, TCR nucleotide sequences were compared against IMGT/GENE-DB human TR gene sequences so that V and J genes could be assigned. A later analysis assigned CDR3 sequences and most-parsimonious VDJ recombination scenarios with the TCRdist pipeline. In a later analysis, every TCR beta chain was defined by the combination of its CDR3 amino acid sequence and its V-gene family, and reads without a unique V-gene family were dropped. In a later analysis, 550 to 650 highly shared, low-generation-probability nucleotide sequences were removed to address suspected cross-contamination and a sequencing artifact. In a later analysis, a clonal expansion index for each public chain was calculated from normalized within-repertoire ranks of inferred template counts. Generation probabilities in a later analysis came from a VDJ recombination model fitted to out-of-frame rearrangements, and those results were checked against IGoR. In a later analysis, hypergeometric tests were used to score TCR-TCR, TCR-HLA and TCR-CMV co-occurrence, with a repertoire-size bias correction applied to TCR pairs. False discovery rates were estimated in a later analysis by permuting HLA or CMV assignments 20 times. In a later analysis, co-occurring TCRs were grouped using DBSCAN, and TCRdist sequence similarity was added for clustering within HLA-allele-positive subsets. For co-occurrence clustering, repertoires with fewer than 30,000 or more than 120,000 public chains were excluded, along with five or six repertoires with anomalous nucleotide sharing. TCRdb's version of the immuneACCESS table is confined to in-frame rearrangements and falls short of the full clone set. An unresolved V gene accounts for under half of the shortfall where checked; the remainder is of unknown origin. V and J calls and clone size are copied from that table; D and trimming were computed from the DNA. This sample gives approximately 100,000 clones in total; 75% to 85% of them show up just once. The ten largest clones add up to approximately 3.7% of the sample.

CDR1 and CDR2 were assigned from the germline V gene as MGHRA and YSYEKL. V has 0 bases trimmed and J has 4 bases trimmed; junction bases matching no gene number 8. The CDR3 contains 18 residues, cysteine and phenylalanine counted. The retained sequence is limited to the CDR3, 54 bases, with the frame set at the first base. The sequencing sample was made of PBMCs. The receptor was isolated from a female donor in good health and CMV-seropositive. The V gene is TRBV4-1 and the J gene is TRBJ2-1, and 11 junctional nucleotides match TRBD2. The nucleotides are TGCGCCAGCAGCCAAGATCGAGGGACTAGCGGAGGATACAATGAGCAGTTCTTC. Its protein reads: CASSQDRGTSGGYNEQFF.